The 8 T cell receptor beta chains below come from one sample, sequenced in a study of blood T cells in healthy people across ages. Primers used in a second PCR of roughly 7 to 12 cycles were a sample-barcoded 5' primer and a J-beta primer mix. MiXCR, applied by TCRdb to the 5' RACE reads, yields one record per CDR3 protein. The repertoire holds about 800,000 distinct CDR3 sequences, roughly 60% seen once, with approximately 20% in the top ten. Input material: blood. These receptors all come from a man aged 25 to 40 in good health.

The chain is built from TRBV20-1 and TRBJ2-7, with D perhaps matching TRBD1 or TRBD2 (6 bases each). V lost 3 bases, J lost 6 bases, and 18 bases lay in between. CDR1 is DFQATT, CDR2 SNEGSKA, per germline (reference sequence). This CDR3 spans 14 amino acids. CDR3 in amino acids: CSASPGGRVFEQYF. DNA of the CDR3: TGCAGTGCTAGCCCCGGGGGCCGAGTTTTCGAGCAGTACTTC.

The rearrangement joins TRBV29-1 to TRBJ1-1; D gene unclear. This CDR3 spans 14 amino acids. CDR1 and CDR2 from the germline V gene are SQVTM and ANQGSEA. Trimming took 6 bases from V and 3 from J, leaving 17 bases between them. CDR3 in DNA: TGCAGCGTGTTCAGGCAATTAGAGGACACTGAAGCTTTCTTT. Its protein is CSVFRQLEDTEAFF.

This clonotype was seen a single time. This chain links TRBV7-2 with TRBJ1-1; tentatively, D is TRBD1 (5 bases). Trimming shortened V by 3 bases and J by 7 bases, and 15 bases separated the two germline ends. Germline CDR1 is SGHTA and CDR2 is FQGNSA. This CDR3 comprises 14 residues. The chain's CDR3 is CASSFWGPTGEAFF. CDR3 coding DNA: TGTGCCAGCAGCTTTTGGGGCCCAACGGGTGAAGCTTTCTTT.

This clonotype was counted only a few times. One end of the junction varies from germline; a read error may be responsible. The chain has TRBV3-1 and TRBJ2-7; D ambiguous. CDR1 and CDR2 (germline): LGHDT, YNNKEL (reference sequence). The CDR3 extends over 13 amino acids. As DNA, the CDR3 is TGCGCCAGCAGCCAGGATCGAGAGTACGAGCAGTACTTC. Translation gives CASSQDREYEQYF.

This chain links TRBV7-2 with TRBJ2-3, with TRBD2 identical over 14 bases. The germline CDR1 and CDR2 sequences are SGHTA and FQGNSA. This CDR3 spans 16 amino acids. V lost 5 bases to trimming and J lost 6 bases; unmatched junction nucleotides: 7. The CDR3 sequence is CASSTLGLAGADTQYF. CDR3 in DNA: TGTGCCAGCAGCACGTTGGGACTAGCGGGAGCTGATACGCAGTATTTT.

The CDR3 sequence: CASSPGQAHEQYF. Written as DNA, the CDR3 is TGTGCCAGCAGCCCCGGACAGGCCCACGAGCAGTACTTC. The chain links TRBV5-6 to TRBJ2-7, with 7 bases that match TRBD1. After removal of 4 bases from V and 5 bases from J, the junction contained 6 bases not matched to a gene. Looked up from germline, CDR1 is SGHDT and CDR2 is YYEEEE. CDR3 size: 13 residues.

This CDR3 is CSVGGLDGYTF. The CDR3 nucleotides read TGCAGCGTTGGGGGGCTTGACGGCTACACCTTC. J is TRBJ1-2 and V is TRBV29-1; D perhaps matches TRBD1 (6 bases). Germline CDR1 and CDR2: SQVTM and ANQGSEA. The ends were cut back, 4 bases at V and 8 bases at J, with 11 bases in the middle. The CDR3 totals 11 residues.

About this clonotype itself: An end of the junction does not agree with germline; a read error may underlie this. The chain has TRBV5-1 and TRBJ2-6; 8 positions match TRBD1. This CDR3 comprises 18 residues. The V gene's germline CDR1 is SGHRS and CDR2 YFSETQ. The CDR3 DNA reads as TGCGTCAGCAGCCTCCGGACAGGGTGGGGCTCTGGGGCCAACGTCCTGACTTTC. Amino acids: CVSSLRTGWGSGANVLTF.